This T cell receptor beta chain came from a study of control samples from healthy donors and cancer patients. After removal of 0 bases from V and 5 bases from J, the junction contained 7 bases not matched to a gene. CDR1 and CDR2 (germline): PRHDT, FYEKMQ (reference sequence). There are 16 residues in the CDR3. Assay used: immunoSEQ multiplex PCR; TCRdb lists only in-frame clones, some missing. The sample includes around 90,000 clones, over 65% of them seen just once. Sequences were obtained from blood. The TCR was taken from a woman in her thirties or forties in good health. The V gene is TRBV13, the J gene TRBJ2-5; 9 bases match TRBD2. The CDR3 DNA reads as TGTGCCAGCAGCTTAGGAGGCGGGGGGGCCAGGGAGACCCAGTACTTC. It specifies CASSLGGGGARETQYF.